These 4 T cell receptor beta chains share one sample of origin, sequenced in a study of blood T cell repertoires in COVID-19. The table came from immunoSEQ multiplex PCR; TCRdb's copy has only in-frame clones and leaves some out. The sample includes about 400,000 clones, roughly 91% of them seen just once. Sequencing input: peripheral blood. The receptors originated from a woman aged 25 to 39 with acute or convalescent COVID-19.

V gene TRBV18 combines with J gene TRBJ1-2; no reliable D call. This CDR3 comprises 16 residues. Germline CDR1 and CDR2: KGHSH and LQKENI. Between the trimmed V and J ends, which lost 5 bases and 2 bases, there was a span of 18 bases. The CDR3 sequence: CASSLYARDLNYGYTF. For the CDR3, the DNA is TGTGCCAGCTCATTATACGCCCGGGATTTAAACTATGGCTACACCTTC. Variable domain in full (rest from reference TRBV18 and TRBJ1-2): NAGVMQNPRHLVRRRGQEARLRCSPMKGHSHVYWYRQLPEEGLKFMVYLQKENIIDESGMPKERFSAEFPKEGPSILRIQQVVRGDSAAYFCASSLYARDLNYGYTFGSGTRLTVV.

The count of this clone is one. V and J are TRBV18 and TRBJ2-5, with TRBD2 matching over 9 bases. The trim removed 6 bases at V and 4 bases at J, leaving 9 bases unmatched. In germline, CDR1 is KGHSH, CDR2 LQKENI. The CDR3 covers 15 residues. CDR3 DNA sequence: TGTGCCAGCTCCCAAACGGCGGGGGGGCCAGAGACCCAGTACTTC. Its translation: CASSQTAGGPETQYF. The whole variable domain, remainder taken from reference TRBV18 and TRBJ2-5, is NAGVMQNPRHLVRRRGQEARLRCSPMKGHSHVYWYRQLPEEGLKFMVYLQKENIIDESGMPKERFSAEFPKEGPSILRIQQVVRGDSAAYFCASSQTAGGPETQYFGPGTRLLVL.

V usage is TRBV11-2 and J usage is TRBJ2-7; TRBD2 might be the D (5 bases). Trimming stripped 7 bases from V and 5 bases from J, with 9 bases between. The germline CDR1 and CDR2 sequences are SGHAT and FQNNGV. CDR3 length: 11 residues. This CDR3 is CASTPSHEQYF. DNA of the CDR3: TGTGCCAGCACCCCTAGCCACGAGCAGTACTTC.

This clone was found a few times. The CDR3 is CASRTDRAWNISNQPQHF. The CDR3 DNA follows: TGTGCCAGCAGAACGGACAGGGCCTGGAATATCAGCAATCAGCCCCAGCATTTT. This chain joins TRBV7-3 and TRBJ1-5; 8 positions agree with TRBD1. The germline V gene has CDR1 SGHTA and CDR2 FQGTGA. The V and J ends lost 6 bases and 1 base, in that order; junction bases with no gene match: 14. There are 18 residues in the CDR3.